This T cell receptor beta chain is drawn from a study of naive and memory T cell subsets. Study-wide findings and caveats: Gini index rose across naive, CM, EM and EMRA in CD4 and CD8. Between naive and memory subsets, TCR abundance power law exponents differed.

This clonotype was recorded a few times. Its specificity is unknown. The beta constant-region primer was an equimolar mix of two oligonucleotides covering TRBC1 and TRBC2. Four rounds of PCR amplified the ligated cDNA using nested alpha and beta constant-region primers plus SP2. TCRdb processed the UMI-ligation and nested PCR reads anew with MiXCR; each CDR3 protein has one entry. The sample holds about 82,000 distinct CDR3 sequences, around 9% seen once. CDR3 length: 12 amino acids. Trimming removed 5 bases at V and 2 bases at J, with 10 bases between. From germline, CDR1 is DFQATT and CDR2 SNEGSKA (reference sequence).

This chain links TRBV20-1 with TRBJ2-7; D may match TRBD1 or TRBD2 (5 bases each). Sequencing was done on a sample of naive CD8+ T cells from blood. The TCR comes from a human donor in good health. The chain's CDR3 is CSARDVTYEQYF. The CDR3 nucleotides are TGCAGTGCTCGGGACGTCACCTACGAGCAGTACTTC.